This TCR beta chain originates from a study of Graves' ophthalmopathy and Graves' hyperthyroidism. CDR3 regions of TCR beta were amplified from RNA transcripts. Scientists carried out first-round RT-PCR using HTBI primers and then a second-round multiplex PCR. TCRdb redid the calling of the multiplex PCR reads with MiXCR, one entry per CDR3 protein. The sample includes 350,000 to 400,000 distinct CDR3 sequences, approximately 20% seen only once; the top ten take roughly 1.5%. Patients with other autoimmune diseases, uncontrolled infections, pregnancy or lactation were excluded. This clonotype was observed many times. The clonotype originates from a woman in her late teens or twenties with Graves' ophthalmopathy. The sample comprised peripheral blood.

As DNA, the CDR3 is TGTGCCAGCTCTAAAGGGTGGGACAGGGGGCCGTTGACGACCTACGAGCAGTACTTC. It translates to CASSKGWDRGPLTTYEQYF. The rearrangement joins TRBV27 to TRBJ2-7; 12 bases fit TRBD1. Germline V gene data show CDR1 as MNHEY and CDR2 as SMNVEV (reference sequence). The CDR3 contains 19 residues. The junction had 19 bases not matched to a gene; V was cut back by 8 bases and J by 2 bases.